This TCR beta chain was retrieved from a study of OX40 agonist ivuxolimab in advanced cancers. Study context: Every 2 weeks, patients got intravenous ivuxolimab at one of six dose levels (0.01-10 mg/kg).

Here immunoSEQ multiplex PCR was the method, and the copy in TCRdb shows in-frame clones only, minus some. This sample has around 68,000 clones, with 86% found just once. The sample here was CD4+ or CD8+ T cells sorted from blood, taken in a trial of the OX40 agonist ivuxolimab. This TCR was sampled from an adult with an advanced solid tumor such as melanoma, head and neck, liver or kidney cancer.

The CDR3 bases are TGTGCCAGCAGTGACTTAGACAGTTTCCATAATTCACCCCTCCACTTT. This sequence encodes CASSDLDSFHNSPLHF. This chain joins TRBV6-1 and TRBJ1-6; D possibly corresponds to TRBD1 (5 bases). Germline values: CDR1 MNHNS, CDR2 SASEGT. CDR3 length: 16 amino acids. With 3 bases removed from V and 5 bases from J, the gap between germline ends came to 14 bases.